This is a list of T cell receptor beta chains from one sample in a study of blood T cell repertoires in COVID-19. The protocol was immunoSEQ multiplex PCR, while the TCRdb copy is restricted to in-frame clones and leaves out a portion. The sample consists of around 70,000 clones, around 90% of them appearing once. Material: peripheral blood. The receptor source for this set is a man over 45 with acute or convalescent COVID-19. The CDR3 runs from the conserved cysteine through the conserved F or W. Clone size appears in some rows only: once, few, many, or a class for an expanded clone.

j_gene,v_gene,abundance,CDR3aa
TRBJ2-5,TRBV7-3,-,CASSLTVGETQYF
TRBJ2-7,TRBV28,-,CASSPLPGGGEQYF
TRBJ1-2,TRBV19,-,CASRPGHFSSNYGYTF
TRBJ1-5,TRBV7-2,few,CASSRKGDGNQPQHF
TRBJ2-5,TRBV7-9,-,CASSPPTDVLGGTQYF
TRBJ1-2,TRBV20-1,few,CSASDSYGYTF
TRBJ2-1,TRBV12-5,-,CASGFGGARVNEQFF
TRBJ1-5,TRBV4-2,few,CASSPGEASNQPQHF
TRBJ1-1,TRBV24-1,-,CATSESTGTANTEAFF
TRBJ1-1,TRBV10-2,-,CASSEPGGNTEAFF
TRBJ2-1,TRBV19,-,CASSIRGLAGWDEQFF
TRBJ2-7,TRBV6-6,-,CASSYLDPSGYEQYF
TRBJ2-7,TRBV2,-,CASRAGTGGSEQYF
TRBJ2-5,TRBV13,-,CASSRGPGETQYF
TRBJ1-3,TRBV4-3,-,CASSKQGAGNTIYF
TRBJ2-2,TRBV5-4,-,CASSLGIAGVTGELFF
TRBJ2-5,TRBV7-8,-,CASSRGGGETQYF
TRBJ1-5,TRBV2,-,CASASRDRTSNQPQHF
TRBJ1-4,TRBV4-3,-,CASSHAIQGTNEKLFF
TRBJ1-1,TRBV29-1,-,CSVVFTWGVMNTEAFF
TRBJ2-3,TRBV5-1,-,CASVRGGAGADTQYF
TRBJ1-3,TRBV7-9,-,CASSSDRASGNTIYF
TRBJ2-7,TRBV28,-,CASTEGGQGAEEQYF
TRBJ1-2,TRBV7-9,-,CASNSRGDRGLPNYGYTF
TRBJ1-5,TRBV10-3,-,CAISREVDSNQPQHF
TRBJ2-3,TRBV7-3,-,CASSSHLTGEDTQYF
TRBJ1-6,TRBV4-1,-,CASSQTGGYNSPLHF
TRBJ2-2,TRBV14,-,CASSIGGGGFRSGELFF
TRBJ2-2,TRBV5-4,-,CASSLRGGGELFF
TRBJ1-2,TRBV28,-,CASSSSGTGFLGYTF
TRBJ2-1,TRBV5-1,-,CASSPGLAGPGEQFF
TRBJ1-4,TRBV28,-,CASSLFLGNEKLFF
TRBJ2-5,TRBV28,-,CASSLVGGGQETQYF
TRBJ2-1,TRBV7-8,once,CASSSRLSGDYNEQFF
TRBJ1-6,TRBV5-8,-,CASSFDNSPLHF
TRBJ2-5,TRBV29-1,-,CSVDRGDQETQYF
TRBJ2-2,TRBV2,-,CASNKYTGELFF
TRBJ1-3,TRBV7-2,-,CASNQQGNSGNTIYF
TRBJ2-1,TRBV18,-,CASSSSRENEQFF
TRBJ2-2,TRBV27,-,CASSLSGTSSGSLYTGELFF
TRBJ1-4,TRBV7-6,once,CASSLAGDRNNEKLFF
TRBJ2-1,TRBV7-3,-,CASSAKQGYNEQFF
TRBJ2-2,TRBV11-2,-,CASSFAGGNTGELFF
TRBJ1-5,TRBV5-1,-,CASSLGTGDGAGPQHF
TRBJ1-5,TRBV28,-,CASSPGGVNQPQHF
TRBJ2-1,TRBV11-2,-,CASSLSLAARGEQFF
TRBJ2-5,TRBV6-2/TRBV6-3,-,CASSIPGNQRGKWTQYF
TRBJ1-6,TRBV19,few,CASSVQGGDSPLHF
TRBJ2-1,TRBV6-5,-,CASSHTGTGVDEQFF
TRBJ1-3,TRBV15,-,CATSAGADGNTIYF
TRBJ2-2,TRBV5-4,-,CASSRGAGSAGELFF
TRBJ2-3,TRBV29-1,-,CSVVNGRSLGDTQYF
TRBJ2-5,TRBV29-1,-,CSLTSGQETQYF
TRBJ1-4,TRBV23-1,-,CASSQEIPERVRGRTEKLFF
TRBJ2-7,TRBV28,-,CASSPNPLIAGGPYEQYF